This T cell receptor (beta chain) was recovered during a study of blood T cell repertoires in COVID-19. On the study more broadly: Material from acute and convalescent COVID-19 was sourced from the United States, Italy and Spain. The analysed material was cDNA or gDNA that came from T cells, B-cell-depleted T cells, or PBMCs.

V was pared by 0 bases and J by 4 bases, with 7 bases between. This CDR3 is 14 amino acids long. The germline V gene has CDR1 SGHRS and CDR2 YFSETQ. Study processing details: Amplification of reference gene primers was used by the study to estimate nucleated cell counts. Clones were sequenced by immunoSEQ multiplex PCR, and TCRdb holds only the in-frame ones, with some missing. V and J calls and clone size are given by that table; D and trimming were obtained from the DNA. This sample has approximately 92,000 clones; around 82% occur once, and the top ten carry about 8.1%. The TCR originated in a man between 45 and 60 years old who had recovered from COVID-19. The sample comprised peripheral blood. The rearrangement uses TRBV5-1 and TRBJ1-4; no clear D gene. The CDR3 region has the DNA TGCGCCAGCAGCTTGGGCCAGGTTAATGAAAAACTGTTTTTT. Translated: CASSLGQVNEKLFF.